These 8 T cell receptor beta chains originate from one sample sequenced in a study of CD8 T cells in Susac syndrome. Reverse transcription used roughly 0.5 to 1 ug RNA and random hexamers. TCRdb redid the calling of the immunoSEQ multiplex PCR reads with MiXCR, one entry per CDR3 protein. The sample gives roughly 400,000 distinct CDR3 sequences, 85% of which show up once; more than 0.09% is in the top ten. Sequences were obtained from CD8+ T cells from PBMCs. The receptor source for this set is a human donor with multiple sclerosis.

The chain uses TRBV7-9 and TRBJ1-4; D uncertain. CDR3 size: 17 residues. V lost 2 bases, J lost 4 bases, and 17 bases lay in between. Per germline, CDR1 SEHNR and CDR2 FQNEAQ (reference sequence). The DNA for the CDR3 is TGTGCCAGCAGCTTAATGTCAGCCGGAGCGTATAATGAAAAACTGTTTTTT. Its translation: CASSLMSAGAYNEKLFF. Complete variable domain (other parts from reference TRBV7-9 and TRBJ1-4): DTGVSQNPRHKITKRGQNVTFRCDPISEHNRLYWYRQTLGQGPEFLTYFQNEAQLEKSRLLSDRFSAERPKGSFSTLEIQRTEQGDSAMYLCASSLMSAGAYNEKLFFGSGTQLSVL.

This chain uses TRBV18 with TRBJ2-7; a possible D gene is TRBD2 (5 bases). The V and J ends lost 6 bases and 0 bases respectively, with 18 bases between them. The CDR3 has 16 amino acids. The germline V gene encodes CDR1 KGHSH and CDR2 LQKENI. Written as DNA, the CDR3 is TGTGCCAGCTCCCCCCAATATCCGGGAAGCTCCTACGAGCAGTACTTC. Protein sequence: CASSPQYPGSSYEQYF.

The rearrangement uses TRBV30 and TRBJ2-1, with 14 bases that match TRBD2. The CDR3 length is 16 residues. Germline lookup yields CDR1 GTSNPN and CDR2 SVGIG (reference sequence). V lost 0 bases, J lost 6 bases, and 4 bases stayed unmatched. DNA for the CDR3: TGTGCCTGGAGTGTACCTGGGACTAGCGGGAGCAATGAGCAGTTCTTC. Translating gives CAWSVPGTSGSNEQFF.

The rearrangement links TRBV4-1 to TRBJ2-1, with 11 bases aligning to TRBD2. The V gene's germline CDR1 is MGHRA and CDR2 YSYEKL. This CDR3 has 16 amino acids. The ends lost 2 bases at V and 4 bases at J; junction bases unmatched: 4. CDR3 in amino acids: CASSQTGTSGYNEQFF. The CDR3 DNA reads TGCGCCAGCAGCCAAACCGGGACTAGCGGTTACAATGAGCAGTTCTTC.

This chain joins TRBV7-9 and TRBJ1-2; TRBD1 matches at 7 bases. The CDR3 has 15 amino acids. Germline CDR1 and CDR2: SEHNR and FQNEAQ (reference sequence). V trimming: 1 base; J trimming: 4 bases; junction bases outside the gene matches: 6. In DNA form, the CDR3 reads TGTGCCAGCAGCTTAGGGACAGGTAGTACCTATGGCTACACCTTC. This codes for CASSLGTGSTYGYTF.

The genes are TRBV14 and TRBJ2-1, with D maybe TRBD2 (6 bases). CDR1 is SGHDN and CDR2 is FVKESK in the germline V gene. Deletions cut 1 base from V and 7 bases from J, with 14 bases between. There are 15 residues in the CDR3. CDR3 nucleotide sequence: TGTGCCAGCAGCCAAGGGGTGACTAGTAGTAATGAGCAGTTCTTC. Translating it yields CASSQGVTSSNEQFF. The full variable domain, completed using reference TRBV14 and TRBJ2-1, is EAGVTQFPSHSVIEKGQTVTLRCDPISGHDNLYWYRRVMGKEIKFLLHFVKESKQDESGMPNNRFLAERTGGTYSTLKVQPAELEDSGVYFCASSQGVTSSNEQFFGPGTRLTVL.

The chain couples TRBV4-1 to TRBJ1-1; D call uncertain. The germline V gene has CDR1 MGHRA and CDR2 YSYEKL. The CDR3 totals 19 residues. Trimming removed 1 base at V and 0 bases at J, with 21 bases between. The CDR3 DNA reads TGCGCCAGCAGCCAAGGCCTTGGGCTGGAGGGTGTGTTGAACACTGAAGCTTTCTTT. It is translated as CASSQGLGLEGVLNTEAFF.

The chain uses TRBV6-5 and TRBJ2-3, with D unresolved. The CDR3 spans 15 residues. The germline V gene has CDR1 MNHEY and CDR2 SVGAGI. V was pared by 5 bases and J by 2 bases, with 14 bases between. CDR3: CASSPWWEATDTQYF. CDR3 bases: TGTGCCAGCAGTCCCTGGTGGGAAGCCACAGATACGCAGTATTTT.